The rows below give T cell receptor beta chains drawn from one sample of a study of beta chain features in type 1 diabetes. Method: immunoSEQ multiplex PCR; TCRdb's copy keeps in-frame clones and lacks some. The data show 900,000 or so clones, under 20% seen once. The sample was naive CD4+ T cells from blood. The receptors shown here come from a woman younger than 35 in good health. The CDR3 runs from the conserved cysteine through the conserved F or W. A D gene is named only where the DNA matches it firmly. The size field is filled for only some rows; it gives once, few, many or a size class.

cdr3_length	d_call	v_call	clone_size	j_call	cdr3_nt	cdr3_aa
14	NA	TRBV11-2	few	TRBJ2-1	TGTGCCAGCAGCTTAGAACCGAGTACCCATGAGCAGTTCTTC	CASSLEPSTHEQFF
15	NA	TRBV27	NA	TRBJ2-7	TGTGCCAGCAGTTTAGTCCAGGGGATGTTCGACGAGCAGTACTTC	CASSLVQGMFDEQYF
15	TRBD2	TRBV7-6	NA	TRBJ2-5	TGTGCCAGCAGCTTCCGTGGAGCGGGGGAAGAGACCCAGTACTTC	CASSFRGAGEETQYF
19	TRBD2	TRBV9	NA	TRBJ2-6	TGTGCCAGCAGCGGGAGGCGGCTAGCGGGAGCCTCTGGGGCCAACGTCCTGACTTTC	CASSGRRLAGASGANVLTF
17	TRBD2	TRBV2	NA	TRBJ2-5	TGTGCCAGCAGTGAAGAGACCCGGACTAGCGGGAAAGAGACCCAGTACTTC	CASSEETRTSGKETQYF
13	NA	TRBV6-1	few	TRBJ2-2	TGTGCCAGCAGTCGGCAGGCTCCCGGGGAGCTGTTTTTT	CASSRQAPGELFF
15	TRBD2	TRBV27	few	TRBJ2-3	TGTGCCAGCAGTTTACAGCGGGGATCGGCAGATACGCAGTATTTT	CASSLQRGSADTQYF
15	TRBD2	TRBV5-1	NA	TRBJ2-1	TGCGCCAGCAGCTTGGGGCTAGCGGGGTACAATGAGCAGTTCTTC	CASSLGLAGYNEQFF
14	NA	TRBV18	few	TRBJ2-5	TGTGCCAGCTCACCGAGGACTCATCAAGAGACCCAGTACTTC	CASSPRTHQETQYF
12	NA	TRBV6-5	NA	TRBJ1-2	TGTGCCAGCAGTTCTAACAGCTATGGCTACACCTTC	CASSSNSYGYTF
16	NA	TRBV18	few	TRBJ2-2	TGTGCCAGCTCTCAACAGGAGACCGCGAACACCGGGGAGCTGTTTTTT	CASSQQETANTGELFF
14	NA	TRBV10-2	NA	TRBJ2-5	TGCGCCAGCAGGGCGTCAGGTTTGATAGGGACCCAGTACTTC	CASRASGLIGTQYF
15	NA	TRBV6-5	few	TRBJ1-2	TGTGCCAGCAGTTACTCGAGGAGGTGGGGGCACGGCTACACCTTC	CASSYSRRWGHGYTF
16	TRBD2	TRBV11-2	NA	TRBJ2-1	TGTGCCAGCAGCTTCGTGAGGGGAGGGTCCTACAATGAGCAGTTCTTC	CASSFVRGGSYNEQFF
13	NA	TRBV7-2	NA	TRBJ1-2	TGTGCCAGCAGCCAGACAGATATCTATGGCTACACCTTC	CASSQTDIYGYTF
12	NA	TRBV5-4	NA	TRBJ1-1	TGTGCCAGCAGCTTGCAGAACACTGAAGCTTTCTTT	CASSLQNTEAFF
18	NA	TRBV11-3	NA	TRBJ2-2	TGTGCCAGCAGCTTTCTAGAGGGAGTGGTTGGGGACACCGGGGAGCTGTTTTTT	CASSFLEGVVGDTGELFF
13	TRBD1	TRBV29-1	NA	TRBJ1-1	TGCAGCGTCGCAGGGGGCGCAGACACTGAAGCTTTCTTT	CSVAGGADTEAFF
14	NA	TRBV11-2	NA	TRBJ2-6	TGTGCCAGCAGCTTAGTGACTGGGGCCAACGTCCTGACTTTC	CASSLVTGANVLTF
16	NA	TRBV9	few	TRBJ2-6	TGTGCCAGCAGCAAAGGTACTTTTGCTGGGGCCAACGTCCTGACTTTC	CASSKGTFAGANVLTF
15	TRBD1	TRBV19	few	TRBJ1-1	TGTGCCAGTACCAAACTACAGGGGGCCATCACTGAAGCTTTCTTT	CASTKLQGAITEAFF
15	NA	TRBV19	NA	TRBJ2-7	TGTGCCAGTAGTAGAGTTGTTACCCCTGCCTACGAGCAGTACTTC	CASSRVVTPAYEQYF
15	NA	TRBV28	NA	TRBJ2-7	TGTGCCAGCGCGGACCCTCGAGCGGGCCTTTACGAGCAGTACTTC	CASADPRAGLYEQYF
14	NA	TRBV5-1	few	TRBJ2-6	TGCGCCAGCCGAGGATTGACTGGGGCCAACGTCCTGACTTTC	CASRGLTGANVLTF
14	TRBD2	TRBV14	NA	TRBJ2-7	TGTGCCAGCAGCCTAGCGGGAGGTTTCAACGAGCAGTACTTC	CASSLAGGFNEQYF
14	NA	TRBV7-2	NA	TRBJ1-2	TGTGCCAGCAGCTTAGTTCAGGGTAACTATGGCTACACCTTC	CASSLVQGNYGYTF
14	NA	TRBV19	once	TRBJ2-6	TGTGCCAGCAGGGTAGCGGATGGGGCCAACGTCCTGACTTTC	CASRVADGANVLTF
14	NA	TRBV5-1	NA	TRBJ2-7	TGCGCCAGCAGCTTGCGGGGAGAATCCTACGAGCAGTACTTC	CASSLRGESYEQYF
19	NA	TRBV7-9	few	TRBJ1-2	TGTGCCAGCAGCAATTCCCCGCTTGGGACAACCTCAAATAACTATGGCTACACCTTC	CASSNSPLGTTSNNYGYTF
13	TRBD1	TRBV7-9	NA	TRBJ1-4	TGTGCCAGCAGCCCGGGACAGCTTGAAAAACTGTTTTTT	CASSPGQLEKLFF
18	NA	TRBV21-1	NA	TRBJ2-1	TGTGCCAGCAGCAAAGAGACGAAAGGAAGGGTATCCTACAATGAGCAGTTCTTC	CASSKETKGRVSYNEQFF
14	NA	TRBV18	NA	TRBJ2-5	TGTGCCAGCTCACCCGGACGGAAGCAAGAGACCCAGTACTTC	CASSPGRKQETQYF
19	TRBD2	TRBV10-3	NA	TRBJ2-5	TGTGCCATCAGTGAGTTTCAGAGACTAGCGGGGAAGGGCCAAGAGACCCAGTACTTC	CAISEFQRLAGKGQETQYF
14	TRBD1	TRBV6-6	NA	TRBJ1-2	TGTGCCAGCATCCGGACAGGGGAAAACTATGGCTACACCTTC	CASIRTGENYGYTF
14	TRBD1	TRBV7-3	few	TRBJ2-3	TGTGCCAGCAGTTACACAGGGGGCACAGATACGCAGTATTTT	CASSYTGGTDTQYF
15	TRBD2	TRBV7-9	NA	TRBJ2-3	TGTGCCAGCAGCTTTAGCGGGAGGGCCCCAGATACGCAGTATTTT	CASSFSGRAPDTQYF
17	NA	TRBV10-2	few	TRBJ2-3	TGCGCCAGCAGTGAGTCGGGGATTACGTTAGCCCCAGATACGCAGTATTTT	CASSESGITLAPDTQYF
13	NA	TRBV29-1	few	TRBJ1-2	TGCAGCGTTGCGGAGGGGTCCTACTATGGCTACACCTTC	CSVAEGSYYGYTF
18	TRBD2	TRBV7-9	few	TRBJ2-2	TGTGCCAGCAGCTTGCATGGCGGACTAGCGGTGAACACCGGGGAGCTGTTTTTT	CASSLHGGLAVNTGELFF
13	NA	TRBV28	NA	TRBJ1-2	TGTGCCAGCAGTTTTCCATCCCCCTATGGCTACACCTTC	CASSFPSPYGYTF
14	TRBD1	TRBV5-1	few	TRBJ2-7	TGCGCCAGCAGCTTGGGGGACAGGGTACACGAGCAGTACTTC	CASSLGDRVHEQYF
11	NA	TRBV18	few	TRBJ1-1	TGTGCCAGCTCACCAGGGTCTGAAGCTTTCTTT	CASSPGSEAFF
13	TRBD1	TRBV29-1	few	TRBJ1-1	TGCAGCGTTGAGACAGGGCTGAACACTGAAGCTTTCTTT	CSVETGLNTEAFF
18	NA	TRBV21-1	few	TRBJ2-6	TGTGCCAGCAGCAAAGTAGGGACAGGGGACTCTGGGGCCAACGTCCTGACTTTC	CASSKVGTGDSGANVLTF
16	TRBD2	TRBV19	NA	TRBJ2-3	TGTGCCAGTAAACGACTAGCGGGATCAAGCACAGATACGCAGTATTTT	CASKRLAGSSTDTQYF
17	TRBD2	TRBV15	NA	TRBJ2-7	TGTGCCACCAGCAGAGCAAACGGACTAGCGGGAGTGCACGAGCAGTACTTC	CATSRANGLAGVHEQYF
12	NA	TRBV9	NA	TRBJ1-5	TGTGCCAGCCGACGCAGGGGACAGCCCCAGCATTTT	CASRRRGQPQHF
16	TRBD2	TRBV9	few	TRBJ2-5	TGTGCCAGCAGCGTATCAACTAGCGGGGCAGAAGAGACCCAGTACTTC	CASSVSTSGAEETQYF
17	NA	TRBV16	NA	TRBJ2-5	TGTGCCAGCAGCCAATCGGTTTTACAGGGAGTCCGGGAGACCCAGTACTTC	CASSQSVLQGVRETQYF
15	NA	TRBV14	NA	TRBJ2-6	TGTGCCAGCAGGGTACGGTTGTCGGGGGCCAACGTCCTGACTTTC	CASRVRLSGANVLTF
15	NA	TRBV28	NA	TRBJ1-5	TGTGCCAGCAGTTTAGCAGGGTATAGCAATCAGCCCCAGCATTTT	CASSLAGYSNQPQHF
13	TRBD2	TRBV6-1	few	TRBJ2-7	TGTGCCAGCAGTGCAGCTAGCGGATACGAGCAGTACTTC	CASSAASGYEQYF